These T cell receptor beta chains were read from a single sample in a study of T-cell memory formation after mild COVID-19. TCRdb independently ran MiXCR on the 5' RACE reads; one entry per CDR3 protein. The sample consists of roughly 400,000 distinct CDR3 sequences, approximately 25% of them appearing once. Sequences were obtained from PBMCs or a T cell subset sorted from them (not recorded which). These receptors were obtained from an adult woman who had mild COVID-19 (a few samples of this study predate the infection). Cell type and time point are not known. The CDR3 runs from the conserved cysteine through the conserved F or W. A D gene is named only where the DNA matches it firmly. Size is omitted from some rows. Given values are once, few, many or a class for expanded clones.

J | size | V | D | CDR3 | DNA
TRBJ1-1 | . | TRBV12-3/TRBV12-4 | . | CASRRGGGMGVFF | TGTGCCAGCAGGCGGGGAGGCGGGATGGGAGTTTTCTTT
TRBJ1-5 | . | TRBV20-1 | . | CSARDSLSTNQPQHF | TGCAGTGCTAGGGATTCCCTCTCAACCAATCAGCCCCAGCATTTT
TRBJ2-5 | few | TRBV7-9 | . | CASSLADSEETQYF | TGTGCCAGCAGCTTAGCGGACTCCGAAGAGACCCAGTACTTC
TRBJ2-3 | once | TRBV25-1 | . | CASSSRRFDTDTQYF | TGTGCCAGCAGCTCGCGGCGGTTCGACACAGATACGCAGTATTTT
TRBJ2-7 | . | TRBV5-6 | TRBD1 | CASSSPKQGVTYEQYF | TGTGCCAGCAGCTCGCCTAAGCAGGGGGTCACCTACGAGCAGTACTTC
TRBJ2-5 | few | TRBV2 | . | CAGANLGTQYF | TGTGCCGGCGCCAATCTGGGGACCCAGTACTTC
TRBJ2-5 | . | TRBV4-3 | TRBD2 | CASSQDLATGGQETQYF | TGCGCCAGCAGCCAAGATCTTGCGACGGGAGGACAAGAGACCCAGTACTTC
TRBJ2-7 | . | TRBV6-6 | TRBD2 | CASSYLRALAGGHYEQYF | TGTGCCAGCAGTTACCTTAGGGCTCTAGCGGGAGGCCACTACGAGCAGTACTTC
TRBJ2-3 | few | TRBV7-9 | . | CASSLLVWGATDTQYF | TGTGCCAGCAGCTTACTGGTCTGGGGGGCCACAGATACGCAGTATTTT
TRBJ2-5 | many | TRBV18 | . | CASSLTLQETQYF | TGTGCCAGCTCCCTGACTCTCCAAGAGACCCAGTACTTC
TRBJ2-5 | . | TRBV20-1 | . | CSPLREDEETQYF | TGCAGTCCCCTTAGGGAAGACGAAGAGACCCAGTACTTC
TRBJ2-7 | . | TRBV10-3 | . | CAIRAPSYEQYF | TGTGCCATCAGGGCCCCTAGCTACGAGCAGTACTTC
TRBJ2-3 | many | TRBV5-1 | . | CASSSQGPRTDTQYF | TGCGCCAGCAGCTCACAAGGCCCTAGGACAGATACGCAGTATTTT
TRBJ1-1 | few | TRBV4-1 | . | CASSLPFREMNTEAFF | TGCGCCAGCAGCCTACCTTTCAGGGAAATGAACACTGAAGCTTTCTTT
TRBJ1-5 | few | TRBV18 | . | CASSPQKGGLSNQPQHF | TGTGCCAGCTCACCACAAAAGGGGGGGTTGAGCAATCAGCCCCAGCATTTT
TRBJ2-7 | . | TRBV14 | . | CASSQVAGAGPYEQYF | TGTGCCAGCAGCCAAGTAGCCGGGGCAGGCCCCTACGAGCAGTACTTC
TRBJ2-3 | . | TRBV7-3 | TRBD2 | CASSPGGGTSGTDTQYF | TGTGCCAGCAGCCCCGGGGGTGGGACTAGCGGCACAGATACGCAGTATTTT
TRBJ2-3 | . | TRBV4-1 | TRBD2 | CASSNRLAGGLDTQYF | TGCGCCAGCAGCAATCGACTAGCGGGGGGCCTGGATACGCAGTATTTT
TRBJ2-5 | few | TRBV2 | . | CATTRRRAETQYF | TGTGCCACTACCCGGCGGAGGGCGGAGACCCAGTACTTC
TRBJ1-1 | few | TRBV20-1 | . | CSAREAGTMTEAFF | TGCAGTGCTAGAGAGGCAGGAACCATGACTGAAGCTTTCTTT
TRBJ2-7 | . | TRBV30 | . | CAWSVAAYEQYF | TGTGCCTGGAGTGTCGCGGCCTACGAGCAGTACTTC
TRBJ2-3 | few | TRBV3-1 | . | CASSRGTTDTQYF | TGTGCCAGCAGCCGGGGGACCACAGATACGCAGTATTTT
TRBJ2-5 | . | TRBV15 | . | CATSRVQGRQTQYF | TGTGCCACCAGCAGAGTGCAGGGTCGGCAGACCCAGTACTTC
TRBJ1-1 | few | TRBV21-1 | . | CASSMGLYSLWWDTEAFF | TGTGCCAGCAGCATGGGACTTTACAGCCTTTGGTGGGACACTGAAGCTTTCTTT
TRBJ1-6 | . | TRBV19 | . | CASRSWTQPNNSPLHF | TGTGCCAGTAGGTCCTGGACTCAGCCTAATAATTCACCCCTCCACTTT